This is a list of T cell receptor beta chains from one sample in a study of T cells in Graves' hyperthyroidism and ophthalmopathy. One entry per CDR3 protein, called by TCRdb with MiXCR from the multiplex PCR reads. The table has around 350,000 distinct CDR3 sequences, roughly 15% seen once. Sequenced sample: blood. The receptors here all came from a woman aged 55-70 years with Graves' ophthalmopathy. The CDR3 runs from the conserved cysteine through the conserved F or W. Fields, in order: clone size, D gene, V gene, J gene, CDR3 length, CDR3 protein, CDR3 DNA. D genes are given only for firm matches. Rows give clone size only sometimes, using once, few, many, or a class for an expanded clone.

-	TRBD1	TRBV29-1	TRBJ1-1	15	CSVGGGQGRGTEVFF	TGCAGCGTGGGGGGGGGACAGGGGAGGGGCACTGAAGTTTTCTTT
many	-	TRBV28	TRBJ2-6	16	CASSSGRRGGANVLTF	TGTGCCAGCAGTTCAGGCCGTCGAGGGGGGGCCAACGTCCTGACTTTC
many	-	TRBV10-1	TRBJ2-3	16	CASSDTAGTSTDTQYF	TGCGCCAGCAGTGATACGGCAGGTACTTCCACAGATACGCAGTATTTT
-	TRBD2	TRBV6-5	TRBJ2-1	17	CASSYSGLAGEINEQFF	TGTGCCAGCAGTTACTCCGGACTAGCGGGAGAGATAAATGAGCAGTTCTTC
few	-	TRBV6-1	TRBJ2-3	12	CASRPLGDTQYF	TGTGCCAGCAGGCCCCTAGGAGATACGCAGTATTTT
many	-	TRBV2	TRBJ1-5	14	CASRNSNSNQPQHF	TGTGCCAGCCGGAACAGCAATAGCAATCAGCCCCAGCATTTT
many	TRBD2	TRBV6-1	TRBJ2-1	15	CASSKGSGSLNEQFF	TGTGCCAGCAGCAAAGGAAGCGGGAGTCTGAATGAGCAGTTCTTC
many	TRBD1	TRBV2	TRBJ2-3	15	CASRRQGIRTDTQYF	TGTGCCAGCAGGAGACAGGGCATACGAACGGATACGCAGTATTTT
-	TRBD1	TRBV20-1	TRBJ1-1	15	CRGYRGGPVNTEAFF	TGCAGGGGGTACAGGGGGGGACCTGTGAACACTGAAGCTTTCTTT
many	TRBD2	TRBV2	TRBJ2-2	16	CASWPEAGIGTGELFF	TGTGCCAGCTGGCCCGAAGCGGGAATTGGGACCGGGGAGCTGTTTTTT
many	-	TRBV11-2	TRBJ1-5	14	CASSQATSNQPQHF	TGTGCCAGCAGTCAAGCTACAAGCAATCAGCCCCAGCATTTT
-	-	TRBV5-1	TRBJ2-4	14	CASSLGDHRDIQYF	TGCGCCAGCAGCTTGGGGGACCATCGCGACATTCAGTACTTC
-	-	TRBV28	TRBJ2-2	13	CASPTTFTGELFF	TGTGCCAGCCCGACAACCTTCACCGGGGAGCTGTTTTTT
few	-	TRBV10-1	TRBJ2-7	15	CANIRGKGILYEQYF	TGCGCCAACATCAGGGGAAAGGGGATCCTCTACGAGCAGTACTTC
-	TRBD1	TRBV11-3	TRBJ2-7	16	CASITYPGQGAYEQYF	TGTGCCAGCATCACTTATCCGGGACAGGGTGCCTACGAGCAGTACTTC
many	-	TRBV29-1	TRBJ2-1	12	CSGGQGDNEQFF	TGCTCCGGGGGGCAGGGGGACAATGAGCAGTTCTTC
few	TRBD2	TRBV7-2	TRBJ2-5	16	CASSKLAGGAQETQYF	TGTGCCAGCAGCAAATTAGCGGGAGGGGCCCAAGAGACCCAGTACTTC
-	-	TRBV12-3/TRBV12-4	TRBJ2-1	11	CASSANNEQFF	TGTGCCAGCAGCGCAAACAATGAGCAGTTCTTC
many	-	TRBV28	TRBJ1-1	12	CASSSGQHEAFF	TGTGCCAGCAGTTCAGGACAGCATGAAGCTTTCTTT
-	TRBD1	TRBV19	TRBJ1-5	15	CASSIQGAGNQPQHF	TGTGCCAGTAGTATACAGGGGGCGGGCAATCAGCCCCAGCATTTT
-	-	TRBV6-6	TRBJ2-2	16	CASSYRPGLTTGELFF	TGTGCCAGCAGTTACCGACCGGGACTCACCACCGGGGAGCTGTTTTTT
many	-	TRBV3-1	TRBJ1-5	13	CASSRQINQPQHF	TGTGCCAGCAGCAGACAGATCAATCAGCCCCAGCATTTT
many	TRBD1	TRBV18	TRBJ1-1	16	CASSLLDRAADTEAFF	TGTGCCAGCTCACTACTTGACAGGGCGGCGGACACTGAAGCTTTCTTT
-	-	TRBV27	TRBJ2-2	15	CASSSWTANTGELFF	TGTGCCAGCAGTTCGTGGACCGCGAACACCGGGGAGCTGTTTTTT
many	-	TRBV5-1	TRBJ2-2	18	CASSLVLTTLANTGELFF	TGCGCCAGCAGCTTGGTGCTTACTACCCTCGCGAACACCGGGGAGCTGTTTTTT
many	TRBD1	TRBV5-1	TRBJ1-1	16	CASSPRTGNLNTEAFF	TGCGCCAGCAGCCCCCGGACAGGGAATTTGAACACTGAAGCTTTCTTT
many	TRBD2	TRBV11-1	TRBJ2-3	16	CASTRRASGSTDTQYF	TGTGCCAGCACACGCCGCGCTAGCGGGAGCACAGATACGCAGTATTTT
-	TRBD2	TRBV3-1	TRBJ2-1	14	CASNAGLVGNEQFF	TGTGCCAGCAACGCGGGACTAGTTGGCAATGAGCAGTTCTTC
few	TRBD1	TRBV27	TRBJ1-1	14	CASRRTGPNTEAFF	TGTGCCAGCAGGAGGACAGGCCCCAACACTGAAGCTTTCTTT
-	TRBD2	TRBV19	TRBJ2-1	16	CASSPGLAGGPYEQFF	TGTGCCAGTAGTCCGGGACTAGCGGGAGGGCCATATGAGCAGTTCTTC
few	TRBD1	TRBV5-1	TRBJ2-7	14	CASRATGVRGEQYF	TGCGCCAGCAGGGCGACAGGGGTACGGGGCGAGCAGTACTTC
many	-	TRBV5-1	TRBJ2-7	17	CASSLSTAFGSTTEQYF	TGCGCCAGCAGCTTGTCGACGGCCTTTGGAAGTACAACCGAGCAGTACTTC
-	TRBD2	TRBV19	TRBJ2-2	17	CASRRTSGALRTGELFF	TGTGCCAGTAGAAGGACTAGCGGAGCCCTGCGGACCGGGGAGCTGTTTTTT
many	-	TRBV5-6	TRBJ1-2	14	CASSLLGEAYGYTF	TGTGCCAGCAGCTTGTTAGGGGAGGCCTATGGCTACACCTTC
few	-	TRBV6-1	TRBJ2-4	14	CASTATVTKNIQYF	TGTGCCAGCACCGCGACGGTCACCAAAAACATTCAGTACTTC
few	TRBD2	TRBV20-1	TRBJ2-7	15	CSVVTSVRSSYEQYF	TGCAGCGTTGTTACTAGCGTAAGGAGCTCCTACGAGCAGTACTTC
few	-	TRBV3-1	TRBJ2-5	15	CASSHGTPVQETQYF	TGTGCCAGCAGTCACGGGACCCCCGTCCAAGAGACCCAGTACTTC
-	TRBD2	TRBV20-1	TRBJ2-5	13	CSAESGTQETQYF	TGCAGTGCTGAAAGCGGGACTCAAGAGACCCAGTACTTC
-	-	TRBV9	TRBJ2-3	16	CASSDLGRLSTDTQYF	TGTGCCAGCAGCGACTTAGGACGGCTAAGCACAGATACGCAGTATTTT
many	-	TRBV7-2	TRBJ2-7	13	CASRSPGLLEQYF	TGTGCCAGCAGGTCCCCGGGCCTCCTTGAGCAGTACTTC
-	-	TRBV6-5	TRBJ2-3	15	CASNYGETSTDTQYF	TGTGCCAGCAACTATGGAGAAACTAGCACAGATACGCAGTATTTT
few	-	TRBV20-1	TRBJ1-2	19	CSARDRRDQGRNSNYGYTF	TGCAGTGCTAGAGATCGAAGGGATCAGGGACGAAATTCTAACTATGGCTACACCTTC
many	-	TRBV6-5	TRBJ2-7	14	CASSYSETDYEQYF	TGTGCCAGCAGTTACTCCGAGACAGATTACGAGCAGTACTTC
-	-	TRBV7-6	TRBJ2-7	15	CASSLASGPPYEQYF	TGTGCCAGCAGCTTAGCATCCGGACCACCCTACGAGCAGTACTTC
-	TRBD1	TRBV6-1	TRBJ1-5	16	CASSDDRGPSNQPQHF	TGTGCCAGCAGTGATGACAGGGGGCCAAGCAATCAGCCCCAGCATTTT
many	TRBD1	TRBV6-1	TRBJ2-3	16	CASSERGDRYTDTQYF	TGTGCCAGCAGTGAAAGAGGGGACAGATACACAGATACGCAGTATTTT